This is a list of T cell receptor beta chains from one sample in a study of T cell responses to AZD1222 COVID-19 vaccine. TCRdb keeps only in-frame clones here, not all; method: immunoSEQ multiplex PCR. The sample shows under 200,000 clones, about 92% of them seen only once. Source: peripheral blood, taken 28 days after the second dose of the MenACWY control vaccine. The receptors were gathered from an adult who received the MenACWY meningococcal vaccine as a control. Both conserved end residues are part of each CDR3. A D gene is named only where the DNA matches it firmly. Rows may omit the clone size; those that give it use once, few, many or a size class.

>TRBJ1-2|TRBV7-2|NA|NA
TGTGCCAGCAGCTTAGCGTTCCTCTATGGCTACACCTTC
CASSLAFLYGYTF
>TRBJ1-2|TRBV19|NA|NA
TGTGCCAGTAGTATAGCTCGGAGGGAGACTGGCTACACCTTC
CASSIARRETGYTF
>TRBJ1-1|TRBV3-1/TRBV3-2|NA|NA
TGTGCCAGCAGCCCACAAGGAGTCTCCGCTGAAGCTTTCTTT
CASSPQGVSAEAFF
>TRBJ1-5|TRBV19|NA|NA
TGTGCCAGTAGTATAGCCCTTACGCAGCCCCAGCATTTT
CASSIALTQPQHF
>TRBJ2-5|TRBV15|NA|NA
TGTGCCACCAGCAGAGGGGGACAACAAGAGACCCAGTACTTC
CATSRGGQQETQYF
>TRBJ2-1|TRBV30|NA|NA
TGTGCCTGGATCAAGGGGACGGGCCCCTACAATGAGCAGTTCTTC
CAWIKGTGPYNEQFF
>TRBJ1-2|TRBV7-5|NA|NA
TGTGTCAGAAGCTGGCGGGACGGAAACTATGGCTACACCTTC
CVRSWRDGNYGYTF
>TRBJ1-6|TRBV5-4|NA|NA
TGTGCCACCTTCCGGGACCTAAATTCACCCCTCCACTTT
CATFRDLNSPLHF
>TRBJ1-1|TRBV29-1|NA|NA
TGCAGCGTTGCCGGGCCGGTAGCCCTGAACACTGAAGCTTTCTTT
CSVAGPVALNTEAFF
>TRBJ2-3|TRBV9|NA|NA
TGTGCCAGCAGCGTAGGGGTAGCGGAAACCACAGATACGCAGTATTTT
CASSVGVAETTDTQYF
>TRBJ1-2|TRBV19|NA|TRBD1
TGTGCCAGTAGTATGGGACAGGGGAGCGGCTACACCTTC
CASSMGQGSGYTF
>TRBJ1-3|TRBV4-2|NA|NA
TGTGCCAGCAGCCAAGATCGCGGTACTGGAAACACCATATATTTT
CASSQDRGTGNTIYF
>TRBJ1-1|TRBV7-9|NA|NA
TGTGCCAGCAGGTCGAAAGGGGGGCAGGGGAGGACTGAAGCTTTCTTT
CASRSKGGQGRTEAFF
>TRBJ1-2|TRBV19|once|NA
TGTGCCAGTAGTATTTGGGGGACCGGAGATAACTATGGCTACACCTTC
CASSIWGTGDNYGYTF
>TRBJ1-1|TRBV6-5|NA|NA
TGTGCCTCTCTCGGCAGGGTAGGGACTGAAGCTTTCTTT
CASLGRVGTEAFF
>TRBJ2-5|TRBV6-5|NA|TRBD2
TGTGCCAGCAGGCTGAGCGGGAGCGAAGAGACCCAGTACTTC
CASRLSGSEETQYF